This T cell receptor (beta chain) was identified during a study of vaccination and CD4 T cells after COVID-19. In the study overall: Convalescent study patients returned SARS-CoV-2 positive nasal swab PCR results, with fewer than ten mild cases and one severe. A CEFX pool, an HIV-1 Nef pool, or no peptide went to control cultures. Every participant was given two doses of BNT162b2 or mRNA-1273 vaccine.

Described treatment: roughly 10-day PBMC culture with coronavirus spike peptide pools or control peptides (ViraFEST assay). With the Oncomine TCR Beta short-read assay, DNA from cultured CD4+ T cells was sequenced. TCRdb passed the PCR reads through MiXCR, listing each CDR3 protein once. The sample consists of 20,000 to 25,000 distinct CDR3 sequences, around 48% of them appearing once. This clonotype has just a few counts. The antigen is not known. This CDR3 spans 15 amino acids. In germline, CDR1 is SGHTA, CDR2 FQGTGA. Trimming removed 1 base from V and 13 bases from J; junction bases left unmatched: 13.

Specimen: CD4+ T cells from blood, cultured in vitro. The chain joins TRBV7-3 to TRBJ2-1; the match to TRBD2 covers 7 bases. The receptor's source is a human donor who had recovered from COVID-19. The CDR3, as DNA: TGTGCCAGCAGCTTAATGTCCCGGGAGGCGGGGAAACAGTTCTTC. It yields the protein CASSLMSREAGKQFF.